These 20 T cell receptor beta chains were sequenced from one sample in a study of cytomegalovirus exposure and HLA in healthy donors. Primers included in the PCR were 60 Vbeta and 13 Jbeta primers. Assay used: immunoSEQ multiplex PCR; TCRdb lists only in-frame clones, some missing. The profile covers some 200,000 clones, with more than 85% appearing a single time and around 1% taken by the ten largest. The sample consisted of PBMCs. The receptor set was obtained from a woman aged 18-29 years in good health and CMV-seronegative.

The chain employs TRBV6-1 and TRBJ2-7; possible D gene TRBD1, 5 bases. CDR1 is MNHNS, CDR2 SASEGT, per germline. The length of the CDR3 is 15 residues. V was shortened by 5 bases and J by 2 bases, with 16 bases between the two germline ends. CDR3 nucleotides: TGTGCCAGCAGTCCCTATAGAAGACAGACCTACGAGCAGTACTTC. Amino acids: CASSPYRRQTYEQYF.

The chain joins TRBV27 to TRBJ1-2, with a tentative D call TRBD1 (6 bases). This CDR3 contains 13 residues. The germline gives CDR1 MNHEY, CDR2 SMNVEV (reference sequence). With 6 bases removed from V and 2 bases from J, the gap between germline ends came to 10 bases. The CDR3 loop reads CASRRTENYGYTF. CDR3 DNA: TGTGCCAGCAGACGGACAGAAAACTATGGCTACACCTTC.

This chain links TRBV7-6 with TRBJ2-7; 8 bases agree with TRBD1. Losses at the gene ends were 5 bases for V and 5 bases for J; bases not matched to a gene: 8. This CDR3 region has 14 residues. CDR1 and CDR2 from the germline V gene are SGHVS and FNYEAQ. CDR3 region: CASSTPDRVDEQYF. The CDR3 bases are TGTGCCAGCAGCACGCCGGACAGGGTTGACGAGCAGTACTTC.

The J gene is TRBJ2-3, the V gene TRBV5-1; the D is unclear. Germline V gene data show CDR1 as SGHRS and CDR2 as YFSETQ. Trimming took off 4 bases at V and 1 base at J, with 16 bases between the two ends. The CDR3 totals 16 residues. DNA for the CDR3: TGCGCCAGCAGCCCCCGAGGTCCGCTTCGCACAGATACGCAGTATTTT. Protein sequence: CASSPRGPLRTDTQYF.

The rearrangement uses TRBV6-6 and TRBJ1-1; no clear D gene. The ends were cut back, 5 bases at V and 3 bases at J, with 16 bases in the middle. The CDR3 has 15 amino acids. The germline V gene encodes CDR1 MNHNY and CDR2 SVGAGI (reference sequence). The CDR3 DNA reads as TGTGCCAGCAGTGTCTCGAGGGTGTGGGACACTGAAGCTTTCTTT. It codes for CASSVSRVWDTEAFF.

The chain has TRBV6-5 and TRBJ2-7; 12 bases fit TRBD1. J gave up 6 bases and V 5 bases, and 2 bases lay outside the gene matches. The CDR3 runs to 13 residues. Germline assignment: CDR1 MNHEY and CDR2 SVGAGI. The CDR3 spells CASSGTGGAEQYF. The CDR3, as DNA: TGTGCCAGCAGTGGGACAGGGGGCGCCGAGCAGTACTTC.

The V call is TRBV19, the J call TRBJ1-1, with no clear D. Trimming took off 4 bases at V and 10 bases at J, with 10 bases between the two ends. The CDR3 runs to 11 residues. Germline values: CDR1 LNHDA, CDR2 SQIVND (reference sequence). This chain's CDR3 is CASSNERRAFF. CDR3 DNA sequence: TGTGCCAGTAGTAACGAGAGGCGAGCTTTCTTT.

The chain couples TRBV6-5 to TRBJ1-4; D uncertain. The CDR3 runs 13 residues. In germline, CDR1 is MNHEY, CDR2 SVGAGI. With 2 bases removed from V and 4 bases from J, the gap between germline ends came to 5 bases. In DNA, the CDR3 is TGTGCCAGCAGTTACCGAGATAATGAAAAACTGTTTTTT. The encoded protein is CASSYRDNEKLFF.

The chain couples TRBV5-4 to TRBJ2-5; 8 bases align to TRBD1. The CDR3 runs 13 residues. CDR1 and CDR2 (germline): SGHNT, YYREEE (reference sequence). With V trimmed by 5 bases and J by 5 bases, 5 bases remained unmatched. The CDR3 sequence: CASSKQGEETQYF. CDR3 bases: TGTGCCAGCAGTAAACAGGGGGAGGAGACCCAGTACTTC.

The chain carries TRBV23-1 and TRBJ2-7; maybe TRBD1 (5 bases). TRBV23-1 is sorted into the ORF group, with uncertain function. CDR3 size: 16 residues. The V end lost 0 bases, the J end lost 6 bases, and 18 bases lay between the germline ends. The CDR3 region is CASSQSDNTPRFEQYF. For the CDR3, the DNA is TGCGCCAGCAGTCAATCGGACAACACCCCGAGGTTCGAGCAGTACTTC.

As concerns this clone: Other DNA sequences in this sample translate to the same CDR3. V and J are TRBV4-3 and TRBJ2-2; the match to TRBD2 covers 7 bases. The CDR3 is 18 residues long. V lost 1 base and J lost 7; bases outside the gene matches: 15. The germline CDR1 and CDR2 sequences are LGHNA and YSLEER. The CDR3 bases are TGCGCCAGCAGCCAAGGTCCGGCATACGGGGGGTCGGGCGGGGAGCTGTTTTTT. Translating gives CASSQGPAYGGSGGELFF.

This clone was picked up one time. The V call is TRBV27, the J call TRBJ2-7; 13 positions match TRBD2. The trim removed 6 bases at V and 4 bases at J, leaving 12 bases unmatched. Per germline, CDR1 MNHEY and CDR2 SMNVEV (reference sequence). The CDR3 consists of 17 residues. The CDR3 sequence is CASSQLTTSGRVYEQYF. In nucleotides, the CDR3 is TGTGCCAGCAGCCAGCTAACCACTAGCGGGAGGGTGTACGAGCAGTACTTC.

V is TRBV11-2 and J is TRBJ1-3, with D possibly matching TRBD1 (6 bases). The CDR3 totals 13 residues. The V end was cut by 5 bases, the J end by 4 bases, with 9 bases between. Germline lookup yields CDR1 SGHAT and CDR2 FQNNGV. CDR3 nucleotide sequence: TGTGCCAGCAGCGGGACACAAGGAAACACCATATATTTT. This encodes CASSGTQGNTIYF. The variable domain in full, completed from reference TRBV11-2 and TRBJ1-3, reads EAGVAQSPRYKIIEKRQSVAFWCNPISGHATLYWYQQILGQGPKLLIQFQNNGVVDDSQLPKDRFSAERLKGVDSTLKIQPAKLEDSAVYLCASSGTQGNTIYFGEGSWLTVV.

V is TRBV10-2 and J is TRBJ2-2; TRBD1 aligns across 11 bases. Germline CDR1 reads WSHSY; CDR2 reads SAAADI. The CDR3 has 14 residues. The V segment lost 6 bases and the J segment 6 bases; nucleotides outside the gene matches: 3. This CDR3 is CASRGQGGSGELFF. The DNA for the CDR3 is TGCGCCAGCAGGGGACAGGGGGGCTCCGGGGAGCTGTTTTTT.

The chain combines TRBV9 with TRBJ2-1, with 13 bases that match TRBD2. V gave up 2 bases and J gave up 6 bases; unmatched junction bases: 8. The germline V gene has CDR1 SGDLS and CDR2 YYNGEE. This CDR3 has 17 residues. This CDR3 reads CASSVNQLAGGLNEQFF. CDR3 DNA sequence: TGTGCCAGCAGCGTCAACCAACTAGCGGGGGGGCTCAATGAGCAGTTCTTC.

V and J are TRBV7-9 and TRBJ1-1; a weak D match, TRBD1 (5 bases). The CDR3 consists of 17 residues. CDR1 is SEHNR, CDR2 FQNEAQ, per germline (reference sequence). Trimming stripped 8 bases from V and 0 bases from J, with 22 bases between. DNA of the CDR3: TGTGCCAGCTCTCGGCGGGGGGGGTTAACCATGAACACTGAAGCTTTCTTT. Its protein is CASSRRGGLTMNTEAFF.

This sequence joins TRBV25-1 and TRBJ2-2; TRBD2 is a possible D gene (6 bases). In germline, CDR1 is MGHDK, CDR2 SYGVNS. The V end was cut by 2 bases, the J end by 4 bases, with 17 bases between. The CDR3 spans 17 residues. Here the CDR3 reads CASSEGYAGTPTGELFF. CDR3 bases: TGTGCCAGCAGTGAAGGCTATGCCGGGACTCCCACCGGGGAGCTGTTTTTT.

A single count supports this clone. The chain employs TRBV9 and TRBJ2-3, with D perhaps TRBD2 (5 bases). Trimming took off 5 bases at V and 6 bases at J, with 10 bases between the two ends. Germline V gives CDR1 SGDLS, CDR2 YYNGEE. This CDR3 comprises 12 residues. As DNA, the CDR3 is TGTGCCAGCAGGGACGGCGGGGATACGCAGTATTTT. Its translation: CASRDGGDTQYF. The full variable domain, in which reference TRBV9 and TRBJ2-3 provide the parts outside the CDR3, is DSGVTQTPKHLITATGQRVTLRCSPRSGDLSVYWYQQSLDQGLQFLIQYYNGEERAKGNILERFSAQQFPDLHSELNLSSLELGDSALYFCASRDGGDTQYFGPGTRLTVL.

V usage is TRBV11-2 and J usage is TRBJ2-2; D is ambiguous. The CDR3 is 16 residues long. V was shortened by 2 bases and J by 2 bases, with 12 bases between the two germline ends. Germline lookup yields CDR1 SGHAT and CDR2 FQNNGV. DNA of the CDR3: TGTGCCAGCAGCTTACTAGGATCATTAAACACCGGGGAGCTGTTTTTT. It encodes CASSLLGSLNTGELFF.

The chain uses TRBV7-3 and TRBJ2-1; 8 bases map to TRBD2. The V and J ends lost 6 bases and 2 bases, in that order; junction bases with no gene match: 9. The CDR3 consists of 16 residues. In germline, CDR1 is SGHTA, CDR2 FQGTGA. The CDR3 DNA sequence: TGTGCCAGCAGGGTCGACTTAGCGGGACCCTACAATGAGCAGTTCTTC. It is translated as CASRVDLAGPYNEQFF.